The text below deals with one T cell receptor (beta chain). Its antigen remains unidentified. Base quality data are lacking; no much larger clone is found one base away. The sample originates from a study of yellow fever vaccine responses in identical twins (dated by TCRdb to 2017 to 2018). General notes on the study: Focusing on identical twins, the study followed the T cell clones that responded to the vaccine, and did so with precision.

General findings and caveats noted by the study authors: According to the authors, in identical twins the way T cells responded to vaccination appeared partly convergent and partly personalized.

CDR1 and CDR2 are read off the germline V gene as MNHEY and SVGEGT. V lost 2 bases and J lost 7 bases; the stretch between them is 20 bases long. Including the terminal cysteine and phenylalanine, the CDR3 comprises 16 residues. CDR3 DNA is the only sequence kept; it has 48 bases, read in frame from the first base. Library construction relied on RT-PCR. The instrument was an Illumina HiSeq 2500. TCRdb passed the public sequencing reads through fastp at Q25 and MiXCR, retaining productive beta sequences. Rows merge per CDR3 protein into single entries with the most common DNA and genes. This sample gives about 23,000 distinct CDR3 sequences in total; under 80% of them show up just once. The ten largest make up 4% to 5.5% of the sample.

This TCR came from a woman in her late teens or twenties who received the yellow fever vaccine. Donor details come from another sample of the same person, matched by shared clones. The rearranged segments are TRBV6-2 or TRBV6-3 and TRBJ1-2; TRBD1 might be the D gene, on 6 matching bases. Sequenced here: T cells from blood (PBMCs), unsorted or a sorted subset (not recorded which), sampled before or after yellow fever vaccination (not recorded which). The bases read TGTGCCAGCAGTTACCGGGGTGGGGGGCAATCCTCTGGCTACACCTTC. It is translated as CASSYRGGGQSSGYTF.